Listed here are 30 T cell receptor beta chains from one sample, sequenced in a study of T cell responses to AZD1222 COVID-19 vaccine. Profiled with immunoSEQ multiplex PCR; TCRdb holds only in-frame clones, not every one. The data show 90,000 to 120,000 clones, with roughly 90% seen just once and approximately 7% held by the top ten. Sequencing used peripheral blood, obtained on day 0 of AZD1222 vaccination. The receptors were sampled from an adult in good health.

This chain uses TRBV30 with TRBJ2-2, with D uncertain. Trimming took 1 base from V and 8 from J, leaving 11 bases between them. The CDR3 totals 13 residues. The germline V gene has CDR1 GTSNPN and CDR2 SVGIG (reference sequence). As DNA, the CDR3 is TGTGCCTGGAGTGAACTAAGGAGTGGGGAGCTGTTTTTT. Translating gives CAWSELRSGELFF.

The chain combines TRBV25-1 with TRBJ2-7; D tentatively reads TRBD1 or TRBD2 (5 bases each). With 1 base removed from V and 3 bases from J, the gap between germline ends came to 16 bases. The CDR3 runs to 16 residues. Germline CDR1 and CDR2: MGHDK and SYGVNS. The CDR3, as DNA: TGTGCCAGCAGTGAATCCGGGGACGCATACTACTACGAGCAGTACTTC. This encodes CASSESGDAYYYEQYF.

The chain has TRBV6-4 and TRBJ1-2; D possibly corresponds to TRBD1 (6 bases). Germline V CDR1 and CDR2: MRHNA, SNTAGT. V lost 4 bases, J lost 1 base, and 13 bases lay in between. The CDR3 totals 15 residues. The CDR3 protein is CASSAWQGLNYGYTF. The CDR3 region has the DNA TGTGCCAGCAGTGCTTGGCAGGGGCTTAACTATGGCTACACCTTC.

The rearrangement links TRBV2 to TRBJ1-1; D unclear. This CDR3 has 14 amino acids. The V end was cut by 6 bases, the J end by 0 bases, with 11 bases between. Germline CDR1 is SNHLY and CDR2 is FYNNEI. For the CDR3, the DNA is TGTGCCAGCAGGGCGGACGGTATGAACACTGAAGCTTTCTTT. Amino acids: CASRADGMNTEAFF.

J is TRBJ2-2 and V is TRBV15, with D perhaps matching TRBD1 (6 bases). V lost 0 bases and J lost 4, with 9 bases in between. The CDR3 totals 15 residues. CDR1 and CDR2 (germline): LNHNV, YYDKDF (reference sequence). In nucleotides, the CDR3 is TGTGCCACCAGCAGAGACGGGACACCCACCGGGGAGCTGTTTTTT. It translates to CATSRDGTPTGELFF.

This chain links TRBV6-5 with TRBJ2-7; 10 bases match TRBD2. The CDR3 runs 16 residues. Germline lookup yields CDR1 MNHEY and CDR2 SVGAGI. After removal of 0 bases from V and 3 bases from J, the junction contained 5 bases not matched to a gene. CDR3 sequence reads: CASSYSFRTSGYEQYF. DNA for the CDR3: TGTGCCAGCAGTTACTCCTTCCGGACTAGCGGCTACGAGCAGTACTTC.

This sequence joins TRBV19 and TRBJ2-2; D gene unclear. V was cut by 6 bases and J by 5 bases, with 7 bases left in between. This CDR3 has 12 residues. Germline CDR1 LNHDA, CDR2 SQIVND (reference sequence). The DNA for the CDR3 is TGTGCCAGTAGGTTACAAACCGGGGAGCTGTTTTTT. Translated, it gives CASRLQTGELFF.

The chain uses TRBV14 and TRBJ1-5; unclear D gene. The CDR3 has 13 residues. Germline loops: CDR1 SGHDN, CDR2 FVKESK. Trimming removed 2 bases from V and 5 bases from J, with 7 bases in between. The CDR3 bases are TGTGCCAGCAGCCAAACGTGGGATCAGCCCCAGCATTTT. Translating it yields CASSQTWDQPQHF.

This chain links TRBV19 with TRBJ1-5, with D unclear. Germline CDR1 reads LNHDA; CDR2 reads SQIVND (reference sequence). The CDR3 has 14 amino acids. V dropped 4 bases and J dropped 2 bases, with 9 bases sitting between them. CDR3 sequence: CASSTGYGNQPQHF. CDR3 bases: TGTGCCAGTAGTACCGGGTATGGCAATCAGCCCCAGCATTTT.

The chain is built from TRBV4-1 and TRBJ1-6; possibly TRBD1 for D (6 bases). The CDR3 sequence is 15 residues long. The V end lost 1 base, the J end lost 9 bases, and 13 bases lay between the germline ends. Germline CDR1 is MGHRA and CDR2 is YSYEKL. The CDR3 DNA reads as TGCGCCAGCAGCCAAGGACAGGCCCGGGGTTCACCCCTCCACTTT. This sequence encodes CASSQGQARGSPLHF.

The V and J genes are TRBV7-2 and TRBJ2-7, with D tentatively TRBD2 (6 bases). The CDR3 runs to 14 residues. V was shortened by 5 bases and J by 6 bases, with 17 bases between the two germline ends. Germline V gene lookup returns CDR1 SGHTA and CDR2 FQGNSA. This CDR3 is CASSPGLGPFEQYF. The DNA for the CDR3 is TGTGCCAGCAGCCCGGGACTGGGGCCGTTCGAGCAGTACTTC. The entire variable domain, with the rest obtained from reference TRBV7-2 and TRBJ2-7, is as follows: GAGVSQSPSNKVTEKGKDVELRCDPISGHTALYWYRQSLGQGLEFLIYFQGNSAPDKSGLPSDRFSAERTGGSVSTLTIQRTQQEDSAVYLCASSPGLGPFEQYFGPGTRLTVT.

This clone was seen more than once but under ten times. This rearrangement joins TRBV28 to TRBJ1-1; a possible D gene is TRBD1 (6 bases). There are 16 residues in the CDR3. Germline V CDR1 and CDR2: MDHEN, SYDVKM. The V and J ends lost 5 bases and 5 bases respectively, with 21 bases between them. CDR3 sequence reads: CASSAAVGGRETEAFF. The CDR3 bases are TGTGCCAGCAGTGCCGCCGTCGGGGGGCGCGAAACTGAAGCTTTCTTT.

The CDR3 region is CASSPNYGYTF. DNA of the CDR3: TGTGCCAGCAGTCCTAACTATGGCTACACCTTC. The genes are TRBV28 and TRBJ1-2; D gene ambiguous. The CDR3 is 11 amino acids. V lost 5 bases and J lost 0, with 1 base in between. The germline CDR1 and CDR2 sequences are MDHEN and SYDVKM.

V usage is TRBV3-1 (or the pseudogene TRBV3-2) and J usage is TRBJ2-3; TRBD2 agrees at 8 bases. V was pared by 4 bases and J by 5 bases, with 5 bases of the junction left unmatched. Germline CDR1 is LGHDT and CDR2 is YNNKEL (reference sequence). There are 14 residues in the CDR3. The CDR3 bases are TGTGCCAGCAGCCGGCGGGGGGCTGAAGATACGCAGTATTTT. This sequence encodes CASSRRGAEDTQYF.

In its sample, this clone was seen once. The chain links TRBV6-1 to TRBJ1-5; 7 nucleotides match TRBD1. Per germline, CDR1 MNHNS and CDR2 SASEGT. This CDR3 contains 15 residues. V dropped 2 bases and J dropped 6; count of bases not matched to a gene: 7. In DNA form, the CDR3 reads TGTGCCAGCAGTGAACTGACAGGGTTTGGTCAGCCCCAGCATTTT. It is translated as CASSELTGFGQPQHF.

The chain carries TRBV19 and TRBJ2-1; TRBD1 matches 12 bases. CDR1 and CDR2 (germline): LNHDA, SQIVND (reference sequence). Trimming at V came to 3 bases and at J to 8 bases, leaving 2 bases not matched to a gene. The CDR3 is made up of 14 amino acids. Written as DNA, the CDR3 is TGTGCCAGTAGTATGGGACAGGGGGCTTATGAGCAGTTCTTC. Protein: CASSMGQGAYEQFF.

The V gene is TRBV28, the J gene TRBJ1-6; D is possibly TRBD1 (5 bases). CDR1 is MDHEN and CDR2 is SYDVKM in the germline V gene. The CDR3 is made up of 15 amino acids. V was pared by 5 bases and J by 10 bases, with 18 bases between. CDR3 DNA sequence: TGTGCCAGCAGTCCCCCGGGCAGGGAAGAATCACCCCTCCACTTT. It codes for CASSPPGREESPLHF.

CDR3 amino acids: CATSREGTNSPLHF. CDR3 in DNA: TGTGCCACCAGCAGAGAGGGGACTAATTCACCCCTCCACTTT. This rearrangement joins TRBV15 to TRBJ1-6; D perhaps matches TRBD1 (5 bases). Trimming took off 0 bases at V and 6 bases at J, with 6 bases between the two ends. This CDR3 contains 14 residues. Per germline, CDR1 LNHNV and CDR2 YYDKDF (reference sequence).

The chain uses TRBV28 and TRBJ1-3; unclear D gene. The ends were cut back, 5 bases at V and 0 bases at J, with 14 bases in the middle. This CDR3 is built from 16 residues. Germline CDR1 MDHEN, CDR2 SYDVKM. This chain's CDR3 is CASSPIGRSSGNTIYF. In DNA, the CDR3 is TGTGCCAGCAGTCCGATCGGGCGGAGCTCTGGAAACACCATATATTTT.

CDR3 in amino acids: CASSPGLARGEQFF. The DNA for the CDR3 is TGTGCCAGCAGCCCCGGACTAGCGAGGGGTGAGCAGTTCTTC. The J gene is TRBJ2-1, the V gene TRBV28; 9 bases are shared with TRBD2. V lost 6 bases and J lost 9; bases outside the gene matches: 9. Germline CDR1 is MDHEN and CDR2 is SYDVKM. The CDR3 runs 14 residues. Variable domain in full (rest from reference TRBV28 and TRBJ2-1): DVKVTQSSRYLVKRTGEKVFLECVQDMDHENMFWYRQDPGLGLRLIYFSYDVKMKEKGDIPEGYSVSREKKERFSLILESASTNQTSMYLCASSPGLARGEQFFGPGTRLTVL.

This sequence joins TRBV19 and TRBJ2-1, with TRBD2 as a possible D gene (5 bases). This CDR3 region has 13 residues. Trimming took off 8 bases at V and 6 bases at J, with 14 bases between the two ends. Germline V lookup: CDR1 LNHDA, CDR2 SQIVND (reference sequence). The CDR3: CASLATPTNEQFF. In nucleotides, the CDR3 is TGTGCCAGTCTAGCAACCCCGACCAATGAGCAGTTCTTC. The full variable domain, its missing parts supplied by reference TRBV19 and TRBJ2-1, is DGGITQSPKYLFRKEGQNVTLSCEQNLNHDAMYWYRQDPGQGLRLIYYSQIVNDFQKGDIAEGYSVSREKKESFPLTVTSAQKNPTAFYLCASLATPTNEQFFGPGTRLTVL.

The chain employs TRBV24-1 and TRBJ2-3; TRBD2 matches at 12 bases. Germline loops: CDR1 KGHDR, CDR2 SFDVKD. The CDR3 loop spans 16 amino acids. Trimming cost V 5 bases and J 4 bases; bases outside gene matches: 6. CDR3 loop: CATSGRLAGEADTQYF. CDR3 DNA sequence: TGTGCCACCAGTGGCCGACTAGCGGGAGAGGCAGATACGCAGTATTTT.

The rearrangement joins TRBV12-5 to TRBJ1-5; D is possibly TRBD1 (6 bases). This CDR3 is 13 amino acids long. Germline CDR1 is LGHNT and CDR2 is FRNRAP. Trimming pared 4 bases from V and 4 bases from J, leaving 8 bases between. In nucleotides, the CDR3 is TGTGCTAGTGGTTCAGGGGCTAATCAGCCCCAGCATTTT. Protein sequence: CASGSGANQPQHF. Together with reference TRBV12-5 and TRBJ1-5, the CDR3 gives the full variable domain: DARVTQTPRHKVTEMGQEVTMRCQPILGHNTVFWYRQTMMQGLELLAYFRNRAPLDDSGMPKDRFSAEMPDATLATLKIQPSEPRDSAVYFCASGSGANQPQHFGDGTRLSIL.

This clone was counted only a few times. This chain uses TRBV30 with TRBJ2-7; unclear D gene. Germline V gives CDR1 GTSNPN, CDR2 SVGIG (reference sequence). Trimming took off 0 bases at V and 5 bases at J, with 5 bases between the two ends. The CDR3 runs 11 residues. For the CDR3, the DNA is TGTGCCTGGAGTGTATGGGACGAGCAGTACTTC. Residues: CAWSVWDEQYF.

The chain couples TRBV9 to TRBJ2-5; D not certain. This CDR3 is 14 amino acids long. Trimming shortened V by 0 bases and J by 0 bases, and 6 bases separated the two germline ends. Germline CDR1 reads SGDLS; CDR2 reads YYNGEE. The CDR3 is CASSVAVNQETQYF. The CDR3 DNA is TGTGCCAGCAGCGTAGCAGTGAACCAAGAGACCCAGTACTTC.

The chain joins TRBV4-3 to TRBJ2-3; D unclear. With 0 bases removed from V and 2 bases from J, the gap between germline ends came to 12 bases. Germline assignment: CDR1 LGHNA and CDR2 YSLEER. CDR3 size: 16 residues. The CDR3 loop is CASSQDWSVSTDTQYF. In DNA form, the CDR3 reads TGCGCCAGCAGCCAAGATTGGAGCGTCTCCACAGATACGCAGTATTTT.

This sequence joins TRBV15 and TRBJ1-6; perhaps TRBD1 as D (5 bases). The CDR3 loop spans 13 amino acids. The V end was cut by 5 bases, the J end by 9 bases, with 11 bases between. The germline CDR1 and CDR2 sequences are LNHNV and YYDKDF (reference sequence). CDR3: CATSVPRGSPLHF. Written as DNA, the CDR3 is TGTGCCACCAGCGTTCCTAGGGGTTCACCCCTCCACTTT.

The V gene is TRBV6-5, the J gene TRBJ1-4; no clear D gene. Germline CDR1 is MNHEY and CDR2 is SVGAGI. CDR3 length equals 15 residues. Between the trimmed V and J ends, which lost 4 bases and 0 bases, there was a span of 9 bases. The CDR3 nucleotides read TGTGCCAGCAGTTCCAGAATTGCAACTAATGAAAAACTGTTTTTT. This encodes CASSSRIATNEKLFF.

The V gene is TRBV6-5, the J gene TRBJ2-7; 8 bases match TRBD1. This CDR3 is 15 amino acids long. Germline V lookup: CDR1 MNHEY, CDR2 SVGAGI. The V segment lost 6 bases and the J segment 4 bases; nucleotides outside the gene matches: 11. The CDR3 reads CASRPDRGVRYEQYF. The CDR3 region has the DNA TGTGCCAGCAGACCAGACAGGGGCGTCCGGTACGAGCAGTACTTC.

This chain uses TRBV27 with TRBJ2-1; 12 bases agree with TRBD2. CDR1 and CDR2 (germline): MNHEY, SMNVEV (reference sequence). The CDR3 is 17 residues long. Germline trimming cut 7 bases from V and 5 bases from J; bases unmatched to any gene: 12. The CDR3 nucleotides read TGTGCCAGCACCGAAAGTCTAGCGGGAGGGCCAAACAATGAGCAGTTCTTC. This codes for CASTESLAGGPNNEQFF.